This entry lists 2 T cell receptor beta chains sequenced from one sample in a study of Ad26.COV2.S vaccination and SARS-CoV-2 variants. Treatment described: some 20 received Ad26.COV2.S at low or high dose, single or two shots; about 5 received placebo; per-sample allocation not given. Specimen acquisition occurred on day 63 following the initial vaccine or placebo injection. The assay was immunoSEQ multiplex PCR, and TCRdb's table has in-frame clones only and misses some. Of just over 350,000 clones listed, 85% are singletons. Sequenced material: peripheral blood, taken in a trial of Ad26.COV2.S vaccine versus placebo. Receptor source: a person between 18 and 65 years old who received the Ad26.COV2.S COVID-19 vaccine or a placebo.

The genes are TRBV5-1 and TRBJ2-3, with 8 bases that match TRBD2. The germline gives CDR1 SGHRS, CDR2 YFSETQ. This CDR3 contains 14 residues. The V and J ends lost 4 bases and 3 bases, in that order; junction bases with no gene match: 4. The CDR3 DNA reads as TGCGCCAGCAGCAGCGGGGGTCGGACAGATACGCAGTATTTT. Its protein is CASSSGGRTDTQYF.

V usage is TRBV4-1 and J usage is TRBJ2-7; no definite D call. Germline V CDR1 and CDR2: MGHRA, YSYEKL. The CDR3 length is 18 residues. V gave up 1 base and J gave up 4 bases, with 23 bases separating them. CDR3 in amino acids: CASSQGDLLGRARYEQYF. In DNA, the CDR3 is TGCGCCAGCAGCCAAGGCGACCTCCTCGGGCGAGCACGTTACGAGCAGTACTTC.